The rows below give T cell receptor beta chains drawn from one sample of a study of blood T cell repertoires in COVID-19. The protocol was immunoSEQ multiplex PCR, while the TCRdb copy is restricted to in-frame clones and leaves out a portion. The sample yields hundreds of thousands of clones, more than 85% seen once. Material: PBMCs or T cells enriched from blood (not recorded which). Receptors were obtained from a woman aged 50 to 60 who had recovered from COVID-19. CDR3s include the opening cysteine and the closing phenylalanine or tryptophan. The order of the fields is J gene, D gene, V gene, CDR3 protein, CDR3 DNA. The D gene is left open where the match is weak.

TRBJ2-2 . TRBV2 CASSQIEPQNTGELFF TGTGCCAGCAGTCAGATCGAACCCCAGAACACCGGGGAGCTGTTTTTT
TRBJ1-2 . TRBV9 CASAEQAYGYTF TGTGCCAGCGCTGAACAGGCCTATGGCTACACCTTC
TRBJ1-6 TRBD1 TRBV4-2 CASSRDRGGSPLHF TGTGCCAGCAGCAGGGACAGGGGTGGCTCACCCCTCCACTTT
TRBJ2-2 . TRBV27 CASSLYRANTGELFF TGTGCCAGCAGTTTATACAGGGCGAACACCGGGGAGCTGTTTTTT
TRBJ1-1 TRBD1 TRBV5-1 CASSFFARDRGATEAFF TGCGCCAGCAGCTTTTTTGCGCGGGACAGGGGGGCTACTGAAGCTTTCTTT
TRBJ1-1 . TRBV5-1 CASSLGASSNTEAFF TGCGCCAGCAGCTTGGGGGCCTCTTCGAACACTGAAGCTTTCTTT
TRBJ1-5 TRBD1 TRBV7-9 CASSSDRGANQPQHF TGTGCCAGCAGCTCTGACAGGGGGGCCAATCAGCCCCAGCATTTT
TRBJ1-1 . TRBV12-3/TRBV12-4 CASSLFMNTEAFF TGTGCCAGCAGTTTGTTCATGAACACTGAAGCTTTCTTT
TRBJ1-2 . TRBV5-8 CASSLQGYGYTF TGTGCCAGCAGCTTACAGGGCTATGGCTACACCTTC
TRBJ2-1 TRBD1 TRBV12-3/TRBV12-4 CASSTGQPFEQFF TGTGCCAGCAGCACGGGACAGCCCTTCGAGCAGTTCTTC
TRBJ1-2 . TRBV9 CASSVDGGADGYTF TGTGCCAGCAGCGTAGATGGGGGGGCGGATGGCTACACCTTC
TRBJ2-1 . TRBV5-1 CASSPSRTNNEQFF TGCGCCAGCAGCCCCTCGCGGACTAACAATGAGCAGTTCTTC
TRBJ2-7 . TRBV4-3 CASSQVGGRKTYEQYF TGCGCCAGCAGCCAAGTGGGGGGGCGGAAAACCTACGAGCAGTACTTC
TRBJ1-2 . TRBV6-5 CASSYLNTGYYGYTF TGTGCCAGCAGTTACTTAAATACAGGGTACTATGGCTACACCTTC
TRBJ2-3 . TRBV7-9 CASSPRALGEGTDTQYF TGTGCCAGCAGCCCCAGAGCTTTAGGGGAGGGCACAGATACGCAGTATTTT
TRBJ1-4 . TRBV27 CASSLYGVGPNEKLFF TGTGCCAGCAGTTTATACGGGGTAGGGCCTAATGAAAAACTGTTTTTT
TRBJ1-1 TRBD1 TRBV27 CATIRQGETEAFF TGTGCCACCATACGACAGGGGGAGACTGAAGCTTTCTTT
TRBJ2-5 . TRBV28 CASSPMGVYQETQYF TGTGCCAGCAGTCCGATGGGAGTCTACCAAGAGACCCAGTACTTC
TRBJ2-4 . TRBV28 CASSFMRELAKNIQYF TGTGCCAGCAGTTTCATGAGGGAGTTAGCCAAAAACATTCAGTACTTC
TRBJ2-5 TRBD2 TRBV28 CASSLRGAGAYQETQYF TGTGCCAGCAGTCTCAGGGGAGCGGGAGCGTACCAAGAGACCCAGTACTTC
TRBJ2-7 . TRBV29-1 CSVVSSGYEQYF TGCAGCGTTGTCAGTTCGGGCTACGAGCAGTACTTC
TRBJ2-2 TRBD2 TRBV12-3/TRBV12-4 CASSALATGELFF TGTGCCAGCAGTGCACTAGCGACCGGGGAGCTGTTTTTT
TRBJ1-2 . TRBV19 CASSTFRDYGYTF TGTGCCAGTAGTACCTTCAGGGACTATGGCTACACCTTC
TRBJ1-1 . TRBV5-1 CASSSAGMNTEAFF TGCGCCAGCAGCAGTGCCGGGATGAACACTGAAGCTTTCTTT
TRBJ2-1 TRBD1 TRBV29-1 CSVSGGSYNEQFF TGCAGCGTTTCAGGGGGCTCCTACAATGAGCAGTTCTTC